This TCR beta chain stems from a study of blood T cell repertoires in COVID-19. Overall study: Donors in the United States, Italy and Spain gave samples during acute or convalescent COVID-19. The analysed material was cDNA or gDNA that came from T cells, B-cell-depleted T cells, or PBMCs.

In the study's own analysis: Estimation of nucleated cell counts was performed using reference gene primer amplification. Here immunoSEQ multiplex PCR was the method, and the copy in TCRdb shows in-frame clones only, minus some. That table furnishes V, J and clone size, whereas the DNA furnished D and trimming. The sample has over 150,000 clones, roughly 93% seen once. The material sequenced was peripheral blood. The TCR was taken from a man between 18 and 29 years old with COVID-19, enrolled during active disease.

In DNA form, the CDR3 reads TGTGCCAGCAGCTTAGCCTCCCCGGGGTGGAGGGAGAATTCACCCCTCCACTTT. Amino acids: CASSLASPGWRENSPLHF. The rearrangement joins TRBV7-2 to TRBJ1-6, with D hard to call. Trimming shortened V by 0 bases and J by 7 bases, and 19 bases separated the two germline ends. Germline CDR1 SGHTA, CDR2 FQGNSA. This CDR3 is built from 18 residues.